The T cell receptor beta chain described here comes from a study of blood T cells in healthy people across ages. The ends were cut back, 5 bases at V and 1 base at J, with 11 bases in the middle. This CDR3 comprises 14 residues. Germline lookup yields CDR1 MNHEY and CDR2 SVGAGI. Overall study findings and caveats: The long-lived group displayed more naive CD4+ cells, plus higher diversity, than the aged donors did.

Primed by a sample-barcoded 5' primer and a J-beta primer mix, a second PCR proceeded for about 7 to 11 cycles. Each CDR3 protein gets one entry after TCRdb re-called the 5' RACE reads with MiXCR. The sample holds 920,000 or so distinct CDR3 sequences, around 43% seen once. Note on this clonotype: Its antigen is not known.

J is TRBJ1-1 and V is TRBV6-5; D is unclear. This sequence was found in a woman in her sixties in good health. The specimen sequenced was blood. CDR3 sequence: CASSPDVWNTEAFF. As DNA, the CDR3 is TGTGCCAGCAGTCCTGACGTTTGGAACACTGAAGCTTTCTTT.